This T cell receptor (beta chain) was identified during a study of Graves' ophthalmopathy and Graves' hyperthyroidism. Using RNA transcripts, the TCR beta CDR3 regions were amplified. An opening RT-PCR round employed HTBI primers and preceded a second-round multiplex PCR. TCRdb re-derived calls from the multiplex PCR reads in MiXCR, one entry per CDR3 protein. The data show around 1,000,000 distinct CDR3 sequences, with about two fifths seen just once and 8.5% to 14% held by the top ten. The receptor comes from an adult man with Graves' hyperthyroidism. What was sequenced was peripheral blood or thyroid tissue (not recorded which).

The CDR3 sequence: CAIGSDRGAPHEQYF. The CDR3 nucleotides read TGTGCCATCGGTTCGGACAGGGGAGCTCCCCACGAGCAGTACTTC. This chain connects TRBV10-3 to TRBJ2-7; TRBD1 agrees at 9 bases. CDR3 length: 15 residues. J lost 5 bases, V lost 8 bases, and 13 bases had no gene match. Germline V CDR1 and CDR2: ENHRY, SYGVKD.